This T cell receptor (beta chain) was identified in a study of cytomegalovirus exposure and HLA in healthy donors. The study, taken as a whole, reports: Cytomegalovirus association was listed for roughly 160 TCR beta chains. Rarity held for most TCR sequences, but there were some public TCRs that occurred in many donors. Under in vitro conditions, a few CMV-associated chains were confirmed as specific for CMV antigens.

The donors were in the roughly 130-subject validation cohort; that cohort was separate from the roughly 700-subject first cohort. A note on this clone: What it recognizes is unknown.

Measured with immunoSEQ multiplex PCR; TCRdb has only the in-frame clones, and not every one. The table lists about 200,000 clones, 65% to 90% of them singletons. V shed 4 bases and J 3 bases; nucleotides not matched to a gene: 5. CDR1 is MNHEY, CDR2 SVGAGI, per germline. CDR3 size: 16 residues. The TCR sequence derives from a woman between 25 and 40 years old in good health and CMV-seropositive. The gene calls are TRBV6-5 and TRBJ2-3, with 12 positions matching TRBD2. The sequenced sample consisted of PBMCs. DNA for the CDR3: TGTGCCAGCAGTTCGCTAGCGGGAGGGCCGACAGATACGCAGTATTTT. Its translation: CASSSLAGGPTDTQYF.